Listed here is a single TCR beta chain. Clones were sequenced by immunoSEQ multiplex PCR, and TCRdb holds only the in-frame ones, with some missing. The table includes tens of thousands of clones, 80% detected once. This specimen comes from a study of OX40 agonist ivuxolimab in advanced cancers. The germline CDR1 and CDR2 sequences are SGHNT and YENEEA. Trimming took off 1 base at V and 1 base at J, with 8 bases between the two ends. The CDR3 spans 14 residues. Here the sequenced sample was CD4+ or CD8+ T cells sorted from blood, taken in a trial of the OX40 agonist ivuxolimab. The TCR sequence derives from an adult with an advanced solid tumor such as melanoma, head and neck, liver or kidney cancer. The J gene is TRBJ2-7, the V gene TRBV11-3; a possible D gene is TRBD1 (6 bases). The CDR3 sequence is CASSLGGQSYEQYF. CDR3 in DNA: TGTGCCAGCAGCTTAGGAGGACAGTCCTACGAGCAGTACTTC. Full variable domain (outside the CDR3, taken from reference TRBV11-3 and TRBJ2-7): EAGVVQSPRYKIIEKKQPVAFWCNPISGHNTLYWYLQNLGQGPELLIRYENEEAVDDSQLPKDRFSAERLKGVDSTLKIQPAELGDSAVYLCASSLGGQSYEQYFGPGTRLTVT.